Shown below are 16 T cell receptor beta chains from a single sample sequenced in a study of shared T cell receptors in the human thymus. Generated by immunoSEQ multiplex PCR, the TCRdb table keeps only in-frame clones and is missing some. Of more than 550,000 clones detected, 80% to 90% appear once; the ten largest clones hold 0.008% to 0.011%. Separately, the same data were catalogued under a study of human thymus T cells.

The sample taken for sequencing was thymocytes. Receptors originate from a girl under three years old with a congenital heart defect.

Only one count was recorded for this clone. The same CDR3 arises from other DNA sequences in this sample as well. V usage is TRBV4-1 and J usage is TRBJ2-2; D might be TRBD1 (5 bases). The CDR3 extends over 15 amino acids. The V end lost 1 base, the J end lost 1 base, and 7 bases lay between the germline ends. CDR1 is MGHRA and CDR2 is YSYEKL in the germline V gene. The CDR3 loop reads CASSQARVNTGELFF. In DNA, the CDR3 is TGCGCCAGCAGCCAAGCCAGGGTGAACACCGGGGAGCTGTTTTTT.

This chain connects TRBV2 to TRBJ2-7; 10 nucleotides agree with TRBD1. Germline values: CDR1 SNHLY, CDR2 FYNNEI. After removal of 6 bases from V and 5 bases from J, the junction contained 16 bases not matched to a gene. The CDR3 runs to 17 residues. CDR3 in amino acids: CASRTSIGDRGMHEQYF. The CDR3 bases are TGTGCCAGCAGGACCTCGATAGGGGACAGGGGTATGCACGAGCAGTACTTC.

Regarding this clone: This sample includes further DNA sequences coding for the same CDR3. The genes are TRBV27 and TRBJ1-5; no reliable D call. Germline assignment: CDR1 MNHEY and CDR2 SMNVEV (reference sequence). Deletions cut 0 bases from V and 4 bases from J, with 4 bases between. This CDR3 spans 13 amino acids. CDR3 DNA: TGTGCCAGCAGTTTATCGTCAAATCAGCCCCAGCATTTT. Residues: CASSLSSNQPQHF.

This chain joins TRBV7-2 and TRBJ1-5; D remains unclear. Germline assignment: CDR1 SGHTA and CDR2 FQGNSA. The CDR3 sequence is 14 residues long. The V end was cut by 6 bases, the J end by 9 bases, with 18 bases between. The CDR3 DNA reads TGTGCCAGCAGTCGTGGACGAAGTGCGGGGCCCCAGCATTTT. Translated, it gives CASSRGRSAGPQHF.

V gene TRBV7-2 combines with J gene TRBJ1-6; the D gene is possibly TRBD1 (6 bases). CDR3 length equals 17 residues. Germline loops: CDR1 SGHTA, CDR2 FQGNSA. Trimming cost V 3 bases and J 2 bases, with 14 bases left between them. The DNA for the CDR3 is TGTGCCAGCAGCTTTTTTCCAGGGGTGACCTATAATTCACCCCTCCACTTT. Translation gives CASSFFPGVTYNSPLHF.

The V call is TRBV19, the J call TRBJ1-4; 7 nucleotides agree with TRBD1. V lost 4 bases, J lost 6 bases, and 5 bases stayed unmatched. This CDR3 contains 14 residues. Germline V gene sequence: CDR1 LNHDA, CDR2 SQIVND (reference sequence). CDR3 sequence: CASSTGQEYEKLFF. CDR3 DNA sequence: TGTGCCAGTAGTACCGGACAGGAGTATGAAAAACTGTTTTTT.

This clone was recorded a few times. The CDR3 loop is CASSLDRGNYGYTF. The CDR3, as DNA: TGTGCCAGCAGCCTGGACAGGGGAAACTATGGCTACACCTTC. The V gene is TRBV11-2, the J gene TRBJ1-2, with 9 positions matching TRBD1. The CDR3 is 14 residues long. In germline, CDR1 is SGHAT, CDR2 FQNNGV. Losses at the gene ends were 5 bases for V and 2 bases for J; bases not matched to a gene: 3.

The chain uses TRBV11-2 and TRBJ2-7; 8 nucleotides line up with TRBD2. The CDR3 sequence is 17 residues long. V was pared by 5 bases and J by 2 bases, with 14 bases of the junction left unmatched. Looked up from germline, CDR1 is SGHAT and CDR2 is FQNNGV. CDR3 region: CASSTGRERGRTYEQYF. The CDR3 DNA reads TGTGCCAGCAGCACAGGACGCGAGCGGGGGAGAACCTACGAGCAGTACTTC.

This chain links TRBV5-1 with TRBJ2-5, with 9 bases aligning to TRBD1. CDR3 length: 16 residues. The germline gives CDR1 SGHRS, CDR2 YFSETQ. V was clipped by 4 bases and J by 4 bases; unmatched bases: 11. The CDR3 coding sequence is TGCGCCAGCAGCACGGGGACAGGGTGGAGGGGAGAGACCCAGTACTTC. It yields the protein CASSTGTGWRGETQYF.

The V and J genes are TRBV28 and TRBJ2-5; D is perhaps TRBD1 (6 bases). From germline, CDR1 is MDHEN and CDR2 SYDVKM. This CDR3 spans 13 amino acids. The V gene lost 10 bases and the J gene lost 5 bases, with 17 bases spanning the gap. CDR3 residues: CATWGPVRETQYF. The CDR3 region has the DNA TGTGCCACCTGGGGGCCGGTCCGCGAGACCCAGTACTTC.

The J gene is TRBJ2-1, the V gene TRBV7-8; D call uncertain. Trimming shortened V by 5 bases and J by 0 bases, and 8 bases separated the two germline ends. CDR3 size: 14 residues. Germline V gives CDR1 SGHVS, CDR2 FQNEAQ. CDR3 loop: CASSATSSYNEQFF. In nucleotides, the CDR3 is TGTGCCAGCAGCGCAACAAGCTCCTACAATGAGCAGTTCTTC.

The chain combines TRBV6-5 with TRBJ1-2, with D hard to call. The germline V gene encodes CDR1 MNHEY and CDR2 SVGAGI. V was cut by 0 bases and J by 4 bases, with 12 bases left in between. The CDR3 is made up of 15 amino acids. The CDR3 sequence is CASSYSGGSLYGYTF. CDR3 nucleotides: TGTGCCAGCAGTTACTCCGGAGGCAGCCTCTATGGCTACACCTTC.

The chain combines TRBV10-2 with TRBJ1-1; 7 bases fit TRBD1. CDR1 and CDR2 (germline): WSHSY, SAAADI. The CDR3 has 12 amino acids. V shed 5 bases, J shed 8 bases, and the junction held 5 bases outside the gene matches. The CDR3 bases are TGCGCCAGCAGTCCCGGACAGGAGGAAGCTTTCTTT. Residues: CASSPGQEEAFF.

The chain couples TRBV7-9 to TRBJ1-1; perhaps TRBD1 as D (5 bases). Germline V CDR1 and CDR2: SEHNR, FQNEAQ (reference sequence). The CDR3 covers 15 residues. The CDR3 protein is CVPYQPGLKNTEAFF. The CDR3 nucleotides read TGTGTTCCCTATCAGCCGGGACTGAAGAACACTGAAGCTTTCTTT.

The chain employs TRBV5-1 and TRBJ1-1, with a possible D match to TRBD1 (5 bases). The CDR3 extends over 16 amino acids. Germline V gene lookup returns CDR1 SGHRS and CDR2 YFSETQ. The V end was cut by 0 bases, the J end by 2 bases, with 14 bases between. The CDR3 here is CASSLDIRQPNTEAFF. CDR3 nucleotides: TGCGCCAGCAGCTTGGATATTAGACAGCCAAACACTGAAGCTTTCTTT.

The V call is TRBV7-9, the J call TRBJ1-1; D ambiguous. Germline V lookup: CDR1 SEHNR, CDR2 FQNEAQ (reference sequence). This CDR3 contains 13 residues. The germline V and J ends were trimmed by 9 bases and 5 bases, with 16 bases remaining between them. CDR3 sequence (DNA): TGTGCCAGTCGCAAACCCGGGTGGACTGAAGCTTTCTTT. As protein: CASRKPGWTEAFF.